Listed here are 5 T cell receptor beta chains from one sample, sequenced in a study of blood T cell repertoires in COVID-19. The assay was immunoSEQ multiplex PCR, and TCRdb's table has in-frame clones only and misses some. Here the sample spans some 120,000 clones, around 87% being singletons. What was sequenced was peripheral blood. These receptor sequences come from a woman aged 55-70 years with acute or convalescent COVID-19.

In this sample, this clone turned up a few times. V usage is TRBV7-9 and J usage is TRBJ1-4; 9 positions match TRBD1. The CDR3 extends over 14 amino acids. With V trimmed by 4 bases and J by 7 bases, 4 bases remained unmatched. Germline V gene sequence: CDR1 SEHNR, CDR2 FQNEAQ (reference sequence). The CDR3 reads CASSSGTGIEKLFF. CDR3 bases: TGTGCCAGCAGCTCCGGGACAGGGATTGAAAAACTGTTTTTT.

The V and J genes are TRBV6-5 and TRBJ1-1; 8 bases match TRBD1. Germline CDR1 MNHEY, CDR2 SVGAGI. J lost 3 bases, V lost 0 bases, and 3 bases had no gene match. This CDR3 is 15 amino acids long. For the CDR3, the DNA is TGTGCCAGCAGTTACTCGCCGGACAGGGACACTGAAGCTTTCTTT. Protein product: CASSYSPDRDTEAFF.

This clone occurred a few times. The chain combines TRBV19 with TRBJ2-1; D remains unclear. The germline CDR1 and CDR2 sequences are LNHDA and SQIVND (reference sequence). The CDR3 loop spans 12 amino acids. The V and J ends lost 7 bases and 7 bases respectively, with 11 bases between them. The CDR3 spells CASKPGGNEQFF. CDR3 DNA: TGTGCCAGTAAGCCGGGTGGGAATGAGCAGTTCTTC.

The chain uses TRBV19 and TRBJ2-3; 7 bases align to TRBD2. Germline CDR1 is LNHDA and CDR2 is SQIVND (reference sequence). The length of the CDR3 is 15 residues. Unmatched junction bases numbered 6, after V lost 3 bases and J lost 3 bases. The CDR3 here is CASSIGREATDTQYF. In DNA, the CDR3 is TGTGCCAGTAGTATTGGACGGGAGGCAACAGATACGCAGTATTTT.

This rearrangement joins TRBV7-9 to TRBJ1-5, with a tentative D call TRBD1 (5 bases). The V and J ends lost 4 bases and 0 bases respectively, with 7 bases between them. Germline V lookup: CDR1 SEHNR, CDR2 FQNEAQ (reference sequence). CDR3 length: 14 residues. This CDR3 is CASSSTDSNQPQHF. The CDR3 nucleotides are TGTGCCAGCAGCTCGACAGATAGCAATCAGCCCCAGCATTTT.